A selection of T cell receptor beta chains follows, all from one sample in a study of OX40 agonist ivuxolimab in advanced cancers. Repertoires were generated with immunoSEQ multiplex PCR, while TCRdb's copy carries only in-frame clones and drops some. The profile shows about 79,000 clones, just over 85% of them singletons. The starting material was CD4+ or CD8+ T cells sorted from blood, obtained in a trial of the OX40 agonist ivuxolimab. These receptors were collected from an adult with an advanced solid tumor such as melanoma, head and neck, liver or kidney cancer. Each CDR3 is given with its conserved first and last residue. Each record gives: CDR3 length, V gene, D gene, clone size, J gene, CDR3 protein, CDR3 DNA. The D gene is left open where the match is weak. Rows may omit the clone size; those that give it use once, few, many or a size class.

cdr3_length: 16; v_call: TRBV5-8; d_call: TRBD1; clone_size: -; j_call: TRBJ2-2; cdr3_aa: CASSLKPGGITGELFF; cdr3_nt: TGTGCCAGCAGCTTGAAACCAGGGGGCATCACCGGGGAGCTGTTTTTT
cdr3_length: 14; v_call: TRBV27; d_call: -; clone_size: -; j_call: TRBJ1-1; cdr3_aa: CASSLSRGDTEAFF; cdr3_nt: TGTGCCAGCAGTTTAAGTCGGGGGGATACTGAAGCTTTCTTT
cdr3_length: 16; v_call: TRBV18; d_call: TRBD1; clone_size: -; j_call: TRBJ2-1; cdr3_aa: CASSPPGDRVRNEQFF; cdr3_nt: TGTGCCAGCTCACCACCGGGGGACAGGGTCAGGAATGAGCAGTTCTTC
cdr3_length: 16; v_call: TRBV19; d_call: -; clone_size: -; j_call: TRBJ1-5; cdr3_aa: CASSIGRVTLHQPQHF; cdr3_nt: TGTGCCAGTAGTATAGGCAGGGTGACCCTCCATCAGCCCCAGCATTTT
cdr3_length: 17; v_call: TRBV19; d_call: -; clone_size: -; j_call: TRBJ2-3; cdr3_aa: CASMSREKGGYSDTQYF; cdr3_nt: TGTGCCAGTATGTCCAGGGAAAAAGGAGGGTACTCAGATACGCAGTATTTT
cdr3_length: 14; v_call: TRBV28; d_call: -; clone_size: -; j_call: TRBJ2-3; cdr3_aa: CASSPGTNTDTQYF; cdr3_nt: TGTGCCAGCAGCCCCGGGACCAACACAGATACGCAGTATTTT
cdr3_length: 15; v_call: TRBV2; d_call: -; clone_size: -; j_call: TRBJ2-6; cdr3_aa: CASSEDRSGANVLTF; cdr3_nt: TGTGCCAGCAGTGAAGACCGCTCTGGGGCCAACGTCCTGACTTTC
cdr3_length: 15; v_call: TRBV30; d_call: TRBD1; clone_size: -; j_call: TRBJ2-7; cdr3_aa: CAWSRPGQGRYEQYF; cdr3_nt: TGTGCCTGGAGCCGACCGGGACAGGGGAGATACGAGCAGTACTTC
cdr3_length: 14; v_call: TRBV28; d_call: -; clone_size: once; j_call: TRBJ2-4; cdr3_aa: CASSLGRGGNIQYF; cdr3_nt: TGTGCCAGCAGCCTTGGGAGGGGGGGGAACATTCAGTACTTC
cdr3_length: 13; v_call: TRBV6-1; d_call: -; clone_size: -; j_call: TRBJ1-5; cdr3_aa: CASSDSLGQPQHF; cdr3_nt: TGTGCCAGCAGCGACAGTTTGGGTCAGCCCCAGCATTTT
cdr3_length: 15; v_call: TRBV15; d_call: -; clone_size: -; j_call: TRBJ2-5; cdr3_aa: CATSRDRGNQETQYF; cdr3_nt: TGTGCCACCAGCAGAGATCGGGGGAACCAAGAGACCCAGTACTTC
cdr3_length: 14; v_call: TRBV5-1; d_call: -; clone_size: -; j_call: TRBJ2-5; cdr3_aa: CASNLAQGRETQYF; cdr3_nt: TGCGCCAGCAATCTGGCCCAGGGGAGAGAGACCCAGTACTTC
cdr3_length: 14; v_call: TRBV6-5; d_call: -; clone_size: -; j_call: TRBJ1-5; cdr3_aa: CASRPDLNLQPQHF; cdr3_nt: TGTGCCAGCAGACCGGACTTGAACCTTCAGCCCCAGCATTTT
cdr3_length: 20; v_call: TRBV7-3; d_call: TRBD2; clone_size: -; j_call: TRBJ2-2; cdr3_aa: CASSTSPGLAGGAGTGELFF; cdr3_nt: TGTGCCAGCAGCACTAGCCCGGGACTAGCGGGAGGGGCTGGCACCGGGGAGCTGTTTTTT
cdr3_length: 16; v_call: TRBV7-3; d_call: -; clone_size: -; j_call: TRBJ2-1; cdr3_aa: CASSLTGGASYNEQFF; cdr3_nt: TGTGCCAGCAGCTTAACTGGTGGGGCCTCCTACAATGAGCAGTTCTTC
cdr3_length: 14; v_call: TRBV10-3; d_call: -; clone_size: -; j_call: TRBJ2-1; cdr3_aa: CAITSAQGKIEQFF; cdr3_nt: TGTGCCATCACCAGCGCCCAAGGAAAAATTGAGCAGTTCTTC
cdr3_length: 14; v_call: TRBV6-5; d_call: TRBD1; clone_size: -; j_call: TRBJ1-2; cdr3_aa: CATTDRGSYYGYTF; cdr3_nt: TGTGCCACTACTGACAGGGGCTCATACTATGGCTACACCTTC
cdr3_length: 17; v_call: TRBV4-1; d_call: -; clone_size: -; j_call: TRBJ2-5; cdr3_aa: CASSQEISGAGQETQYF; cdr3_nt: TGCGCCAGCAGCCAAGAGATTAGCGGTGCCGGCCAAGAGACCCAGTACTTC
cdr3_length: 17; v_call: TRBV4-1; d_call: -; clone_size: once; j_call: TRBJ2-1; cdr3_aa: CASSAIRPGLRLNEQFF; cdr3_nt: TGCGCCAGCAGCGCGATTCGACCGGGACTTCGCCTCAATGAGCAGTTCTTC